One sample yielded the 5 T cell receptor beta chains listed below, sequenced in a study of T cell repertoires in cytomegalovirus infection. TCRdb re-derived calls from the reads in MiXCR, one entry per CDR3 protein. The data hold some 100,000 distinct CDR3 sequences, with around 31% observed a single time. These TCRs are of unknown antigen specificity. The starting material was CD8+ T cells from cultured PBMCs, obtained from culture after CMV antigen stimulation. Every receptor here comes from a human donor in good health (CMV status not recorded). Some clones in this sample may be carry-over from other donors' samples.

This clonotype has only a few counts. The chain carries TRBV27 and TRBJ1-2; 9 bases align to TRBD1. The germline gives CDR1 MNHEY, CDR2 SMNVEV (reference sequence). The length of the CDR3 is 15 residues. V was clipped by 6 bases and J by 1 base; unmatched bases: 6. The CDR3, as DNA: TGTGCCAGCAGCCTACAGGGGGCTGGTAACTATGGCTACACCTTC. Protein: CASSLQGAGNYGYTF.

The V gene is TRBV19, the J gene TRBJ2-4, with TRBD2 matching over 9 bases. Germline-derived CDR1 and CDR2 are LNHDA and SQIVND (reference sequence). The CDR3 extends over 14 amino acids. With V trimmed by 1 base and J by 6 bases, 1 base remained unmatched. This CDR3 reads CASSIGAGGNIQYF. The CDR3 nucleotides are TGTGCCAGTAGTATAGGAGCGGGGGGAAACATTCAGTACTTC.

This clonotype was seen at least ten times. CDR3 protein: CASSGQARDTQYF. CDR3 bases: TGTGCCAGCAGTGGACAGGCCAGGGATACGCAGTATTTT. The chain recombines TRBV12-3 or TRBV12-4 with TRBJ2-3; 7 bases align to TRBD1. The CDR3 totals 13 residues. V dropped 5 bases and J dropped 6; count of bases not matched to a gene: 5.

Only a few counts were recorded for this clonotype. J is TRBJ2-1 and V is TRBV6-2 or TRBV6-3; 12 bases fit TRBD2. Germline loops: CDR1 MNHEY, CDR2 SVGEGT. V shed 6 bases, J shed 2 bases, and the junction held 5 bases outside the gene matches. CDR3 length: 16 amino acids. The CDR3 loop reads CASRALAGGPYNEQFF. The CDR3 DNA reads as TGTGCCAGCAGGGCCCTAGCGGGGGGGCCCTACAATGAGCAGTTCTTC.

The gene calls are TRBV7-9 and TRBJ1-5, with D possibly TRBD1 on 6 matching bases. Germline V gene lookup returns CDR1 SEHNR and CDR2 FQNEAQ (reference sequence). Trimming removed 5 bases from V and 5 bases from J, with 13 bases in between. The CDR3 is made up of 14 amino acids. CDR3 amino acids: CASSGGAGDQPQHF. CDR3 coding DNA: TGTGCCAGCAGCGGGGGGGCCGGGGATCAGCCCCAGCATTTT.